This TCR beta chain was profiled in a study of CD8+ T cells in alopecia areata. Study-wide results and caveats: Tofacitinib did not eliminate many expanded lesional clones from scalp or blood. Clonality in the scalp and expanded CD8+ clones ranked among the top 100 were significantly decreased by tofacitinib.

The authors extracted RNA and reverse transcribed it into cDNA as the sequencing template. Repertoires were generated with immunoSEQ multiplex PCR, while TCRdb's copy carries only in-frame clones and drops some. Here the sample spans more than 200,000 clones, over 60% being singletons. Turning to this clone: What it recognizes is unknown.

Treatment of the sample: oral pan-JAK inhibitor, 5-10 mg twice daily. Material: CD4+ T cells sorted from blood, obtained at week 4, from a patient treated with tofacitinib. The clonotype originates from a human donor with alopecia areata.

This chain's CDR3 is CAWKQTSGNTIYF. The CDR3, as DNA: TGTGCCTGGAAACAGACCTCTGGAAACACCATATATTTT. The gene calls are TRBV30 and TRBJ1-3, with unresolved D. This CDR3 contains 13 residues. V shed 4 bases and J shed 0 bases, with 7 bases lying between them. CDR1 is GTSNPN and CDR2 is SVGIG in the germline V gene (reference sequence).